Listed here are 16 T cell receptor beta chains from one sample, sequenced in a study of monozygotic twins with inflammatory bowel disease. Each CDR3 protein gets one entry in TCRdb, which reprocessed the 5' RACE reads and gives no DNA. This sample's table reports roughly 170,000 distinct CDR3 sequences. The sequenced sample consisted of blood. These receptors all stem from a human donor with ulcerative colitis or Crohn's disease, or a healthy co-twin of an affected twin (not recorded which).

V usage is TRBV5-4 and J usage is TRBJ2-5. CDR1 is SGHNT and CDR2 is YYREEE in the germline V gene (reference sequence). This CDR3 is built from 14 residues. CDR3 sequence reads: CASSLGGTKETQYF.

The CDR3 is CASSLVQPNEKLFF. This chain joins TRBV5-1 and TRBJ1-4. Germline V gives CDR1 SGHRS, CDR2 YFSETQ. The CDR3 has 14 amino acids.

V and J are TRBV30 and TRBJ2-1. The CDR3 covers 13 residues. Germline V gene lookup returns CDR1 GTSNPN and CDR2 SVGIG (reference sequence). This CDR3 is CAWSQGIYNEHFF.

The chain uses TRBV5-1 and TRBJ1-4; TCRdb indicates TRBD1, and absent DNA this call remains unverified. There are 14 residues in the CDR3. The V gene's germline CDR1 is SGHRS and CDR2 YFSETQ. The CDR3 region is CASSSGQSNEKLFF.

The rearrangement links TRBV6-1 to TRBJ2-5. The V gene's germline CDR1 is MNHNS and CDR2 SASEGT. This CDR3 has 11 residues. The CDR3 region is CASRLGETQYF.

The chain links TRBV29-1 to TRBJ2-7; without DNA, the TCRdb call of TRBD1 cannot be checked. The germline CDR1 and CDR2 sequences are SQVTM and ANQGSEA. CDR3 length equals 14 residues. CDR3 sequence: CSVGRGTGLREQYF.

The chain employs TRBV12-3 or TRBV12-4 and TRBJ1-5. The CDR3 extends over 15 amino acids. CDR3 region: CASSLGIGVDQPQHF.

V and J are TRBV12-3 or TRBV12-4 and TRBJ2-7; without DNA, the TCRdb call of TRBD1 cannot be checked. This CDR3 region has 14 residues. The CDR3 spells CASSLGGQTYEQYF.

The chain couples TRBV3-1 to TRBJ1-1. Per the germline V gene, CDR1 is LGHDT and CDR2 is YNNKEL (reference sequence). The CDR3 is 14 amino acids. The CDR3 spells CASSHGVPNTEAFF.

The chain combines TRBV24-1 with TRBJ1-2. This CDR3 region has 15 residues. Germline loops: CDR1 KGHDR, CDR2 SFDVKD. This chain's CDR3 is CATSDPKVTDYGYTF.

This chain's CDR3 is CSVVSGRSAERDFF. This chain uses TRBV29-1 with TRBJ1-1; TCRdb returns TRBD1, unconfirmable since there is no DNA. CDR3 length equals 14 residues. Germline V gene lookup returns CDR1 SQVTM and CDR2 ANQGSEA.

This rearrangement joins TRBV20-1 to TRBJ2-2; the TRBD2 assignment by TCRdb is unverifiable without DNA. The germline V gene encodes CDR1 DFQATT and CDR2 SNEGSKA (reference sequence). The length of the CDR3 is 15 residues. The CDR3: CSATSGTRGVRELFF.

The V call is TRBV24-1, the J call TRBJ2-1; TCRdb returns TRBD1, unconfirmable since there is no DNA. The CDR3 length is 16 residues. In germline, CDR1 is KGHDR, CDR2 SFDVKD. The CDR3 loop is CATSDTRDRGVNEQFF.

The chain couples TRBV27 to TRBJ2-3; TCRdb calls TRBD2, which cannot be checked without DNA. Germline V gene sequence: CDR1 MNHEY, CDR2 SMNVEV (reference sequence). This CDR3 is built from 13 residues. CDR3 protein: CASSGQRTDTQYF.

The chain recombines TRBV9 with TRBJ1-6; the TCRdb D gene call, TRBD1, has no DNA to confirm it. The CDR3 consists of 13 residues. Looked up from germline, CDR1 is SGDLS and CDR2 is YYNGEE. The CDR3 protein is CASSIGQSSPLHF.

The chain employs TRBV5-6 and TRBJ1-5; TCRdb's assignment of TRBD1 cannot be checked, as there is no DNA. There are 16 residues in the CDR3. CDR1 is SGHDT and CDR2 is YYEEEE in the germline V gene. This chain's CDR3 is CASSTYRGLSNQPQHF. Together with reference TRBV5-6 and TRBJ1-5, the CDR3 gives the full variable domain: DAGVTQSPTHLIKTRGQQVTLRCSPKSGHDTVSWYQQALGQGPQFIFQYYEEEERQRGNFPDRFSGHQFPNYSSELNVNALLLGDSALYLCASSTYRGLSNQPQHFGDGTRLSIL.